These 28 T cell receptor beta chains came from one sample sequenced in a study of blood T cell repertoires in COVID-19. The data were produced by immunoSEQ multiplex PCR, yet TCRdb's version contains in-frame clones alone and is incomplete. The repertoire holds hundreds of thousands of clones, with approximately 86% as singletons. The sample comprised PBMCs or T cells enriched from blood (not recorded which). The receptor source for this set is a woman in her fifties or sixties who had recovered from COVID-19.

V and J are TRBV10-2 and TRBJ2-2, with TRBD2 matching 10 bases. The CDR3 runs to 14 residues. Germline V CDR1 and CDR2: WSHSY, SAAADI. V trimming: 10 bases; J trimming: 6 bases; junction bases outside the gene matches: 8. As DNA, the CDR3 is TGCGCCACCGGACTAAGCGGGAGGGCCGGGGAGCTGTTTTTT. It is translated as CATGLSGRAGELFF.

J is TRBJ1-2 and V is TRBV4-1, with no clear D. The germline CDR1 and CDR2 sequences are MGHRA and YSYEKL. CDR3 length equals 16 residues. Trimming removed 0 bases from V and 2 bases from J, with 13 bases in between. This CDR3 reads CASSQDSRELNYGYTF. CDR3 nucleotide sequence: TGCGCCAGCAGCCAAGATTCGAGGGAATTGAACTATGGCTACACCTTC.

The gene calls are TRBV9 and TRBJ2-3, with 9 nucleotides matching TRBD2. The CDR3 consists of 17 residues. The germline CDR1 and CDR2 sequences are SGDLS and YYNGEE. Trimming took 3 bases from V and 4 from J; bases not matched to a gene: 12. CDR3 amino acids: CASSEISGSEIADTQYF. The CDR3 region has the DNA TGTGCCAGCAGCGAGATTAGCGGGAGCGAAATAGCAGATACGCAGTATTTT.

This chain uses TRBV5-1 with TRBJ2-1; tentatively, D is TRBD2 (6 bases). With 3 bases removed from V and 9 bases from J, the gap between germline ends came to 13 bases. This CDR3 is built from 13 residues. CDR1 is SGHRS and CDR2 is YFSETQ in the germline V gene. CDR3 DNA: TGCGCCAGCAGCTCAATGACCGGGGGTGAGCAGTTCTTC. Protein: CASSSMTGGEQFF.

CDR3 residues: CASSLGTGTGGVNQPQHF. CDR3 coding DNA: TGTGCCAGCAGCTTGGGAACCGGGACAGGGGGCGTCAATCAGCCCCAGCATTTT. The chain couples TRBV28 to TRBJ1-5, with 12 bases that match TRBD1. Germline V gives CDR1 MDHEN, CDR2 SYDVKM. The trim removed 6 bases at V and 3 bases at J, leaving 12 bases unmatched. This CDR3 contains 18 residues.

As concerns this clone: A read error may produce the germline difference seen at one junction end. The chain has TRBV7-9 and TRBJ2-2; 7 nucleotides match TRBD2. The CDR3 runs 16 residues. Germline V gives CDR1 SEHNR, CDR2 FQNEAQ (reference sequence). The CDR3 bases are TGTGCCAGCAGCCTAGCCCCTAGCGGATACACCGGGGAGCTGTTTTTT. This codes for CASSLAPSGYTGELFF.

The gene calls are TRBV2 and TRBJ1-6, with 7 bases lining up with TRBD1. Germline CDR1 and CDR2: SNHLY and FYNNEI. The CDR3 has 14 amino acids. After removal of 6 bases from V and 6 bases from J, the junction contained 5 bases not matched to a gene. CDR3 coding DNA: TGTGCCAGCAGAGGGACAGAGAGTAATTCACCCCTCCACTTT. Translation: CASRGTESNSPLHF.

V is TRBV6-4 and J is TRBJ2-2; 9 bases agree with TRBD2. V trimming: 3 bases; J trimming: 7 bases; junction bases outside the gene matches: 9. This CDR3 comprises 16 residues. The germline V gene encodes CDR1 MRHNA and CDR2 SNTAGT. In DNA, the CDR3 is TGTGCCAGCAGTGAAAACCCGGGACTAGCTTTCGGGGAGCTGTTTTTT. Its protein is CASSENPGLAFGELFF.

Turning to this clone: Relative to the germline gene, one junction end is altered; a read error may explain this. V gene TRBV5-1 combines with J gene TRBJ1-2; 11 nucleotides line up with TRBD1. This CDR3 region has 14 residues. The V gene's germline CDR1 is SGHRS and CDR2 YFSETQ. The CDR3 protein is CASSLDRGRIGYTF. Written as DNA, the CDR3 is TGCGCCAGCAGTTTGGACAGGGGGCGTATTGGCTACACCTTC.

The chain is built from TRBV24-1 and TRBJ1-1; D gene unclear. This CDR3 is 15 amino acids long. Germline V CDR1 and CDR2: KGHDR, SFDVKD. The V end lost 1 base, the J end lost 3 bases, and 11 bases lay between the germline ends. CDR3 protein: CATSDLRESDTEAFF. CDR3 coding DNA: TGTGCCACCAGTGATTTAAGGGAGAGTGACACTGAAGCTTTCTTT.

The rearrangement links TRBV19 to TRBJ2-1, with TRBD1 as a possible D gene (5 bases). The CDR3 sequence is 13 residues long. CDR1 is LNHDA, CDR2 SQIVND, per germline (reference sequence). Trimming shortened V by 5 bases and J by 7 bases, and 12 bases separated the two germline ends. CDR3 loop: CASSSTDRNEQFF. The CDR3 DNA sequence: TGTGCCAGTAGTTCGACTGACAGAAATGAGCAGTTCTTC.

V usage is TRBV18 and J usage is TRBJ2-7; 7 bases align to TRBD1. Looked up from germline, CDR1 is KGHSH and CDR2 is LQKENI. Unmatched junction bases numbered 12, after V lost 0 bases and J lost 7 bases. This CDR3 is built from 16 residues. CDR3: CASSPPTGSALGEQYF. The CDR3 nucleotides read TGTGCCAGCTCACCACCGACAGGGAGCGCCCTGGGAGAGCAGTACTTC.

J is TRBJ1-2 and V is TRBV4-1, with 12 positions matching TRBD1. With 1 base clipped from V and 8 bases from J, the junction kept 11 bases outside the gene matches. The CDR3 is made up of 17 amino acids. Germline V CDR1 and CDR2: MGHRA, YSYEKL. CDR3 residues: CASSQVFLGQGAIGYTF. In DNA form, the CDR3 reads TGCGCCAGCAGCCAAGTATTCCTGGGACAGGGGGCAATAGGCTACACCTTC.

This chain uses TRBV7-2 with TRBJ1-5, with 8 bases identical to TRBD1. Germline loops: CDR1 SGHTA, CDR2 FQGNSA. The CDR3 loop spans 16 amino acids. After removal of 1 base from V and 6 bases from J, the junction contained 8 bases not matched to a gene. CDR3 region: CASSLDGRGRLQPQHF. The CDR3, as DNA: TGTGCCAGCAGCTTAGATGGCAGGGGGCGGCTTCAGCCCCAGCATTTT.

The rearrangement uses TRBV7-8 and TRBJ1-5, with 9 bases that match TRBD1. Germline CDR1 is SGHVS and CDR2 is FQNEAQ. V lost 2 bases to trimming and J lost 4 bases; unmatched junction nucleotides: 3. This CDR3 region has 15 residues. CDR3 in amino acids: CASSLSDRGNQPQHF. The CDR3 DNA reads as TGTGCCAGCAGCTTATCGGACAGGGGAAATCAGCCCCAGCATTTT.

This chain uses TRBV6-5 with TRBJ2-7; D remains ambiguous. V lost 6 bases, J lost 2 bases, and 11 bases lay in between. This CDR3 is built from 13 residues. The V gene's germline CDR1 is MNHEY and CDR2 SVGAGI. The CDR3 reads CASSKYKPYEQYF. In DNA form, the CDR3 reads TGTGCCAGCAGCAAGTATAAGCCCTACGAGCAGTACTTC.

This clone was counted ten times or more. The J gene is TRBJ1-5, the V gene TRBV16, with 10 bases matching TRBD1. CDR1 and CDR2 (germline): KGHSY, FQNENV. Trimming removed 3 bases from V and 6 bases from J; junction bases left unmatched: 5. The CDR3 consists of 15 residues. The CDR3 nucleotides read TGTGCCAGCAGCCACGGGACAGGGGACGGTCAGCCCCAGCATTTT. Amino acid sequence: CASSHGTGDGQPQHF.

The V call is TRBV27, the J call TRBJ2-3; possibly TRBD1 for D (5 bases). The germline CDR1 and CDR2 sequences are MNHEY and SMNVEV (reference sequence). Trimming removed 3 bases at V and 5 bases at J, with 12 bases between. The CDR3 is 14 amino acids. CDR3: CASSLKGVGDTQYF. The DNA of the CDR3 is TGTGCCAGCAGTTTGAAAGGGGTTGGAGATACGCAGTATTTT.

The rearrangement links TRBV6-1 to TRBJ1-1; the D gene is possibly TRBD1 (5 bases). The CDR3 consists of 16 residues. V was pared by 1 base and J by 0 bases, with 12 bases between. Per the germline V gene, CDR1 is MNHNS and CDR2 is SASEGT. CDR3: CASSEVSRTLNTEAFF. CDR3 DNA sequence: TGTGCCAGCAGTGAAGTATCGAGGACATTGAACACTGAAGCTTTCTTT.

The V call is TRBV27, the J call TRBJ1-2; TRBD1 matches 7 bases. This CDR3 has 13 residues. The germline CDR1 and CDR2 sequences are MNHEY and SMNVEV (reference sequence). V was clipped by 3 bases and J by 7 bases; unmatched bases: 5. CDR3 sequence reads: CASSFRGRGGYTF. The CDR3 bases are TGTGCCAGCAGTTTCAGGGGGAGAGGTGGCTACACCTTC.

The chain has TRBV11-1 and TRBJ2-5; the match to TRBD1 covers 7 bases. Germline V gives CDR1 SGHAT, CDR2 FQDESV (reference sequence). CDR3 length: 13 residues. J gave up 5 bases and V 6 bases, and 6 bases lay outside the gene matches. CDR3 region: CASREQGLETQYF. In DNA, the CDR3 is TGTGCCAGCAGGGAACAGGGGTTGGAGACCCAGTACTTC.

This rearrangement joins TRBV4-3 to TRBJ2-2; 9 positions agree with TRBD1. CDR3 length equals 19 residues. Germline V CDR1 and CDR2: LGHNA, YSLEER. V gave up 0 bases and J gave up 6 bases; unmatched junction bases: 14. The CDR3 sequence is CASSQDLRTGVLNSGELFF. CDR3 nucleotide sequence: TGCGCCAGCAGCCAAGATCTTCGGACAGGGGTATTAAATTCCGGGGAGCTGTTTTTT.

The V gene is TRBV28, the J gene TRBJ1-5; no clear D. The CDR3 contains 15 residues. Trimming left V 4 bases short and J 3 bases short, with 13 bases between. Germline values: CDR1 MDHEN, CDR2 SYDVKM. CDR3 protein: CASSSPRGDNQPQHF. CDR3 DNA: TGTGCCAGCAGTTCTCCCCGGGGAGACAATCAGCCCCAGCATTTT.

The chain is built from TRBV10-3 and TRBJ2-5, with TRBD2 identical over 9 bases. Per the germline V gene, CDR1 is ENHRY and CDR2 is SYGVKD. This CDR3 has 13 residues. Trimming at V came to 8 bases and at J to 5 bases, leaving 6 bases not matched to a gene. The CDR3 DNA reads as TGTGCCATCGGCGGGAGGGCCAGGGAGACCCAGTACTTC. Amino acid sequence: CAIGGRARETQYF.

This clone is a singleton in its sample. The chain couples TRBV12-3 or TRBV12-4 to TRBJ1-2, with a tentative D call TRBD1 (5 bases). This CDR3 is built from 13 residues. V lost 6 bases to trimming and J lost 3 bases, with 11 bases between them. As DNA, the CDR3 is TGTGCCAGCAGATCGCAGGGTGACTATGGCTACACCTTC. It is translated as CASRSQGDYGYTF.

This clone was picked up a small number of times. The rearrangement uses TRBV6-4 and TRBJ2-3; tentatively, D is TRBD2 (6 bases). This CDR3 has 14 residues. V was clipped by 6 bases and J by 2 bases, with 12 bases between them. CDR1 is MRHNA and CDR2 is SNTAGT in the germline V gene. DNA of the CDR3: TGTGCCAGCAGCGAAGGGGAGGACACAGATACGCAGTATTTT. Its translation is CASSEGEDTDTQYF.

The J gene is TRBJ1-2, the V gene TRBV18, with D possibly being TRBD1 (5 bases). V was clipped by 8 bases and J by 6 bases, with 13 bases between them. In germline, CDR1 is KGHSH, CDR2 LQKENI. This CDR3 is built from 12 residues. In nucleotides, the CDR3 is TGTGCCAGCAACACCGGGGGGGATGGCTACACCTTC. Amino acid sequence: CASNTGGDGYTF.

This clone was observed a single time. The J gene is TRBJ2-1, the V gene TRBV28; 7 nucleotides match TRBD1. V dropped 3 bases and J dropped 5; count of bases not matched to a gene: 7. The CDR3 spans 15 residues. Germline CDR1 MDHEN, CDR2 SYDVKM. As DNA, the CDR3 is TGTGCCAGCAGTTTCCCCGGGACAGTGAACAATGAGCAGTTCTTC. This translates into CASSFPGTVNNEQFF. The whole variable domain, filled in from reference TRBV28 and TRBJ2-1, reads DVKVTQSSRYLVKRTGEKVFLECVQDMDHENMFWYRQDPGLGLRLIYFSYDVKMKEKGDIPEGYSVSREKKERFSLILESASTNQTSMYLCASSFPGTVNNEQFFGPGTRLTVL.